The 7 T cell receptor beta chains below all came from one sample that was sequenced in a study of immune characterization of retroperitoneal liposarcoma. TCRdb re-analysed the PCR reads in MiXCR, keeping a single row per CDR3 protein. Of 9,000 to 13,000 distinct CDR3 sequences in the sample, more than 25% were seen once. The sequencing input was tumor tissue. The source of these receptors is a male donor with retroperitoneal liposarcoma.

V gene TRBV6-1 combines with J gene TRBJ2-4; D perhaps matches TRBD2 (5 bases). The CDR3 has 15 residues. Germline CDR1 reads MNHNS; CDR2 reads SASEGT. The V end lost 2 bases, the J end lost 13 bases, and 21 bases lay between the germline ends. CDR3 DNA: TGTGCCAGCAGTGAACTAGGGAGCGGCGTAAGAGAGCAGTACTTC. Its protein is CASSELGSGVREQYF.

This clonotype was recorded at least ten times. The chain couples TRBV11-3 to TRBJ2-5; no reliable D call. Gene TRBJ2-7 matches the end of the DNA better, so the J call may be wrong. The CDR3 contains 12 residues. Per germline, CDR1 SGHNT and CDR2 YENEEA. The CDR3, as DNA: TGTGCCAGCAGCTTAGTTCAATACGAGCAGTACTTC. This gives the protein CASSLVQYEQYF.

The chain recombines TRBV11-3 with TRBJ1-5, with 9 positions matching TRBD1. The CDR3 is made up of 14 amino acids. The germline V gene has CDR1 SGHNT and CDR2 YENEEA. The trim removed 7 bases at V and 10 bases at J, leaving 11 bases unmatched. CDR3 sequence reads: CASTKLDRGFPQHF. CDR3 DNA: TGTGCCAGCACCAAATTGGACAGGGGATTCCCCCAGCATTTT.

About this clonotype itself: One base away lies a much larger clone, so this may be a sequencing read error. V gene TRBV6-5 combines with J gene TRBJ2-1; 8 bases align to TRBD1. The germline V gene encodes CDR1 MNHEY and CDR2 SVGAGI. This CDR3 has 14 residues. With 4 bases clipped from V and 10 bases from J, the junction kept 9 bases outside the gene matches. This CDR3 reads CASSSYRGAYEQFF. In DNA form, the CDR3 reads TGTGCCAGCAGTTCATACAGGGGGGCCTACGAGCAGTTCTTC.

This clonotype is medium-sized by share. V usage is TRBV7-9 and J usage is TRBJ2-7, with D possibly being TRBD1 (6 bases). V gave up 5 bases and J gave up 0 bases, with 14 bases separating them. This CDR3 has 15 amino acids. Per the germline V gene, CDR1 is SEHNR and CDR2 is FQNEAQ (reference sequence). CDR3 region: CASSKWQGSSYEQYF. In DNA, the CDR3 is TGTGCCAGCAGCAAGTGGCAGGGGAGCTCCTACGAGCAGTACTTC.

This clonotype counts as medium-sized (0.01 to 0.1%). The CDR3 reads CASEREGYEQYF. The CDR3 DNA follows: TGTGCCAGCGAGCGGGAGGGGTACGAGCAGTACTTC. The chain links TRBV6-1 to TRBJ2-1; 10 bases map to TRBD2. The J call may be in error: the DNA end matches TRBJ2-7 better. The CDR3 consists of 12 residues. Germline assignment: CDR1 MNHNS and CDR2 SASEGT.

This clonotype is termed medium-sized (0.01 to 0.1%). The DNA of the CDR3 is TGTGCCAGCAGACGCCTAACCGGGGAGCTGTTTTTT. Protein: CASRRLTGELFF. This chain joins TRBV7-2 and TRBJ2-2; D unclear. The germline V gene has CDR1 SGHTA and CDR2 FQGNSA. V was trimmed by 6 bases and J by 5 bases, leaving 7 bases between them. The CDR3 is 12 residues long. The full variable domain, completed using reference TRBV7-2 and TRBJ2-2, is GAGVSQSPSNKVTEKGKDVELRCDPISGHTALYWYRQSLGQGLEFLIYFQGNSAPDKSGLPSDRFSAERTGGSVSTLTIQRTQQEDSAVYLCASRRLTGELFFGEGSRLTVL.